This T cell receptor beta chain was observed in a study of blood T cells in healthy people across ages. Notes on the study in general: Leaving the PBMCs unsorted stopped any conclusive comparison of naive versus antigen-experienced cells. Compared with aged donors, long-lived donors showed fewer expanded clones, suggesting selection. Naive T cell percentage and TCR beta diversity correlated strongly.

Sample-barcoded 5' priming and a J-beta primer mix drove a second PCR of roughly 7 to 11 cycles. One entry per CDR3 protein results from TCRdb running MiXCR on the 5' RACE reads. The data hold 1.5 million to 2 million distinct CDR3 sequences, with approximately 50% observed a single time. In the case of this clonotype: No antigen is known for it.

Germline values: CDR1 LNHNV, CDR2 YYDKDF (reference sequence). The CDR3 length is 14 residues. V lost 8 bases to trimming and J lost 9 bases, with 21 bases between them. Specimen: blood. V is TRBV15 and J is TRBJ2-3, with a possible D match to TRBD1 (7 bases). This clonotype was obtained from a middle-aged woman in good health. The CDR3 region is CATHQGGTSGTQYF. The CDR3 nucleotides are TGTGCCACCCATCAGGGGGGCACCTCAGGGACGCAGTATTTT.